What follows is one TCR beta chain and its context. Its target is unknown. The sample is drawn from a study of Graves' ophthalmopathy and Graves' hyperthyroidism. Study context: Investigators collected peripheral blood at initial diagnosis, before any treatment was given.

Germline V CDR1 and CDR2: SGHTA, FQGNSA. The CDR3 runs 14 residues. Trimming cost V 5 bases and J 2 bases, with 13 bases left between them. Study-level points and caveats: Using 13 signatures, a model distinguished ophthalmopathy from stable hyperthyroidism, reaching roughly 90% sensitivity and about 81% specificity. Sensitivity of approximately 70% and specificity of approximately 76% were achieved by the model that predicted ophthalmopathy progression.

The authors isolated PBMCs from 8.5 to 10 ml of fresh peripheral blood. RNA transcripts served as template for amplifying TCR beta CDR3 sequences. After a first-round RT-PCR with HTBI primers, a second-round multiplex PCR was run. TCRdb re-derived calls from the multiplex PCR reads in MiXCR, one entry per CDR3 protein. The sample holds hundreds of thousands of distinct CDR3 sequences, roughly 21% seen once. The genes are TRBV7-2 and TRBJ2-7; D remains ambiguous. Sequences were obtained from peripheral blood. This receptor was identified in a woman between 18 and 29 years old with stable Graves' hyperthyroidism. CDR3: CASSPVRSTYEQYF. In DNA form, the CDR3 reads TGTGCCAGCAGCCCAGTTAGGAGCACCTACGAGCAGTACTTC.